Shown below are 18 T cell receptor beta chains from a single sample sequenced in a study of breast tumors, draining lymph nodes, adjacent tissues. TCRdb processed the multiplex PCR reads anew with MiXCR; each CDR3 protein has one entry. The table has about 120,000 distinct CDR3 sequences, about 20% seen once; the top ten hold over 3%. Samples came from axillary lymph nodes draining the breast cancer. Sequenced input: axillary lymph node tissue. The receptors originated from a female donor with breast cancer. Some clones in this sample may be carry-over from other donors' samples.

This clonotype appeared many times. This chain connects TRBV6-4 to TRBJ1-2; D gene ambiguous. Germline assignment: CDR1 MRHNA and CDR2 SNTAGT. Trimming took off 4 bases at V and 4 bases at J, with 7 bases between the two ends. This CDR3 contains 12 residues. The CDR3 bases are TGTGCCAGCAGTGCAGGTTCCTATGGCTACACCTTC. This gives the protein CASSAGSYGYTF.

This clonotype turned up a few times. The chain employs TRBV4-1 and TRBJ2-2; no definite D call. The CDR3 loop spans 15 amino acids. Trimming removed 7 bases at V and 0 bases at J, with 12 bases between. Germline V lookup: CDR1 MGHRA, CDR2 YSYEKL. CDR3 sequence: CASKRLSANTGELFF. The CDR3 DNA is TGCGCCAGCAAACGGCTATCGGCGAACACCGGGGAGCTGTTTTTT.

Concerning this clonotype: A single base separates this from a much larger clone, so it may be a read error. The CDR3 sequence is CASNSSGQPNEKLFF. The DNA for the CDR3 is TGTGCCAGCAATTCTTCCGGACAGCCAAATGAAAAACTGTTTTTT. This sequence joins TRBV12-3 or TRBV12-4 and TRBJ1-4; possibly TRBD1 for D (6 bases). The V and J ends lost 7 bases and 5 bases respectively, with 17 bases between them. This CDR3 spans 15 amino acids.

As to this clonotype: Given the absence of the conserved phenylalanine or tryptophan at the CDR3 end, a read error is likely. This chain connects TRBV7-9 to TRBJ1-3, with TRBD1 as a possible D gene (5 bases). V dropped 1 base and J dropped 8 bases, with 12 bases sitting between them. Germline CDR1 SEHNR, CDR2 FQNEAQ (reference sequence). This CDR3 has 14 amino acids. CDR3 sequence: CASSLGDAGDTIYL. The CDR3 bases are TGTGCCAGCAGCTTAGGGGACGCAGGAGACACCATATATCTT.

In this sample, this clonotype turned up many times. The chain links TRBV30 to TRBJ2-5; D may be TRBD2 (5 bases). This CDR3 spans 13 amino acids. Trimming left V 4 bases short and J 4 bases short, with 13 bases between. Germline assignment: CDR1 GTSNPN and CDR2 SVGIG (reference sequence). CDR3 nucleotide sequence: TGTGCCTGGACCAAAGTGGGGAGAGAGACCCAGTACTTC. Its protein product is CAWTKVGRETQYF.

This clonotype has a count of ten or more. The chain combines TRBV5-1 with TRBJ1-2; D not resolved. The V gene lost 0 bases and the J gene lost 5 bases, with 14 bases spanning the gap. Germline lookup yields CDR1 SGHRS and CDR2 YFSETQ. The CDR3 has 15 residues. DNA for the CDR3: TGCGCCAGCAGCTTGGACGGAACGCCGGGGTATGGCTACACCTTC. Its translation is CASSLDGTPGYGYTF.

In this sample, this clonotype turned up a few times. This chain joins TRBV4-1 and TRBJ2-3, with 7 bases matching TRBD2. V lost 1 base and J lost 5; bases outside the gene matches: 12. CDR1 is MGHRA and CDR2 is YSYEKL in the germline V gene. The CDR3 covers 17 residues. CDR3 in DNA: TGCGCCAGCAGCCAAGTCCCCTGGGGGGGGATCGGAGATACGCAGTATTTT. Amino acids: CASSQVPWGGIGDTQYF.

The chain uses TRBV19 and TRBJ2-4; weak D call: TRBD1 (5 bases). CDR3 length: 15 residues. Germline V gene sequence: CDR1 LNHDA, CDR2 SQIVND (reference sequence). Trimming took off 3 bases at V and 7 bases at J, with 16 bases between the two ends. CDR3 sequence reads: CASSMGRQGRNIQYF. In DNA form, the CDR3 reads TGTGCCAGTAGTATGGGGCGGCAGGGTCGTAACATTCAGTACTTC.

This clonotype was found a few times. This chain links TRBV2 with TRBJ1-2, with D possibly matching TRBD1 (5 bases). Germline lookup yields CDR1 SNHLY and CDR2 FYNNEI. This CDR3 contains 15 residues. V lost 1 base to trimming and J lost 3 bases, with 12 bases between them. DNA for the CDR3: TGTGCCAGCAGTGAAGAAAGGGACCGATACTATGGCTACACCTTC. Translating it yields CASSEERDRYYGYTF. Supplemented by reference TRBV2 and TRBJ1-2, the full variable domain reads EPEVTQTPSHQVTQMGQEVILRCVPISNHLYFYWYRQILGQKVEFLVSFYNNEISEKSEIFDDQFSVERPDGSNFTLKIRSTKLEDSAMYFCASSEERDRYYGYTFGSGTRLTVV.

The gene calls are TRBV19 and TRBJ1-1; the match to TRBD1 covers 7 bases. V trimming: 7 bases; J trimming: 2 bases; junction bases outside the gene matches: 7. The CDR3 is 14 residues long. The V gene's germline CDR1 is LNHDA and CDR2 SQIVND (reference sequence). Here the CDR3 reads CASTVTGLNTEAFF. The CDR3 DNA follows: TGTGCCAGTACTGTGACAGGGTTAAACACTGAAGCTTTCTTT.

This clonotype showed up many times. This chain connects TRBV3-1 to TRBJ1-6; D ambiguous. Germline assignment: CDR1 LGHDT and CDR2 YNNKEL (reference sequence). The ends were cut back, 4 bases at V and 9 bases at J, with 10 bases in the middle. The CDR3 is made up of 13 amino acids. The CDR3 sequence is CASSRRSGSPLHF. The CDR3 bases are TGTGCCAGCAGCCGGCGATCGGGTTCACCCCTCCACTTT.

This clonotype occurred once. V is TRBV12-3 or TRBV12-4 and J is TRBJ2-1, with a weak D call TRBD2 (5 bases). The CDR3 spans 17 residues. Between the trimmed V and J ends, which lost 5 bases and 1 base, there was a span of 18 bases. The CDR3 DNA reads as TGTGCCAGCAGTCCCGGCTTCCGACGAGGGTCCTACAATGAGCAGTTCTTC. Translated: CASSPGFRRGSYNEQFF.

This clonotype came up many times. The V and J genes are TRBV5-1 and TRBJ2-3; TRBD2 matches at 8 bases. The CDR3 is made up of 15 amino acids. Germline V gives CDR1 SGHRS, CDR2 YFSETQ. The V gene end was trimmed by 4 bases and the J gene end by 6 bases; junction bases not matched to a gene: 10. The CDR3, as DNA: TGCGCCAGCAGCAATAGCGGGGTCACAGTGGATACGCAGTATTTT. This codes for CASSNSGVTVDTQYF.

This clonotype appeared many times. The chain has TRBV5-1 and TRBJ2-1; 9 nucleotides align to TRBD2. This CDR3 is 16 amino acids long. Trimming at V came to 3 bases and at J to 0 bases, leaving 4 bases not matched to a gene. Germline assignment: CDR1 SGHRS and CDR2 YFSETQ. The CDR3 sequence is CASSSNSGSSYNEQFF. The CDR3 coding sequence is TGCGCCAGCAGCTCGAATAGCGGGAGCTCCTACAATGAGCAGTTCTTC.

This clonotype was detected many times. The V gene is TRBV20-1, the J gene TRBJ2-3, with 12 bases that match TRBD2. This CDR3 spans 17 amino acids. V lost 6 bases and J lost 6; bases outside the gene matches: 16. In germline, CDR1 is DFQATT, CDR2 SNEGSKA (reference sequence). CDR3 bases: TGCAGTGCGGGAAGCGCGCGACTAGCGGGAGTTGATGATACGCAGTATTTT. Translating gives CSAGSARLAGVDDTQYF.

This clonotype was picked up many times. The CDR3 DNA reads as TGTGCCAGCAGCTACTCCCGGACAGGGGATAGGGAGCTGTTTTTT. Protein: CASSYSRTGDRELFF. The chain combines TRBV7-2 with TRBJ2-2, with 9 nucleotides matching TRBD1. This CDR3 is 15 amino acids long. J was trimmed by 9 bases and V by 4 bases; bases with no gene match: 9. In germline, CDR1 is SGHTA, CDR2 FQGNSA.

In its sample, this clonotype was seen many times. This chain links TRBV4-1 with TRBJ1-5, with D maybe TRBD1 (5 bases). The germline V gene has CDR1 MGHRA and CDR2 YSYEKL. V was pared by 1 base and J by 0 bases, with 16 bases between. The CDR3 has 18 amino acids. The CDR3 DNA reads as TGCGCCAGCAGCCAAGGTCGGCAGGGAGTCGATAGCAATCAGCCCCAGCATTTT. Protein product: CASSQGRQGVDSNQPQHF.

This clonotype has at least ten counts. The rearrangement joins TRBV20-1 to TRBJ2-2; TRBD2 might be the D (5 bases). The CDR3 spans 13 residues. V was cut by 3 bases and J by 7 bases, with 12 bases left in between. Germline-derived CDR1 and CDR2 are DFQATT and SNEGSKA (reference sequence). The CDR3 sequence: CSASIRGNGELFF. In DNA, the CDR3 is TGCAGTGCTAGCATCCGGGGAAACGGGGAGCTGTTTTTT.